This TCR beta chain was sequenced in a study of OX40 agonist ivuxolimab in advanced cancers. Whole-study context: Patients received the agonistic anti-OX40 (CD134) antibody ivuxolimab.

In germline, CDR1 is SGDLS, CDR2 YYNGEE. The V segment lost 5 bases and the J segment 6 bases; nucleotides outside the gene matches: 7. There are 14 residues in the CDR3. This table comes from immunoSEQ multiplex PCR, and its TCRdb copy is limited to in-frame clones, with some not included. The repertoire holds about 45,000 clones, with roughly 88% as singletons. Notes on the study in general: Clones of CD4+ and CD8+ blood T cells grew by week 6 at doses of 0.1 to 3.0 mg/kg. More expanded clones were seen, on average, in CD8+ T cells than in CD4+.

As for this clone: Its antigen remains unknown.

The chain couples TRBV9 to TRBJ1-3, with 8 bases fitting TRBD1. The source material was CD4+ or CD8+ T cells sorted from blood, sampled in a trial of the OX40 agonist ivuxolimab. This receptor was taken from an adult with an advanced solid tumor such as melanoma, head and neck, liver or kidney cancer. As DNA, the CDR3 is TGTGCCAGCAGGCCGGACAGGGCGGCAAACACCATATATTTT. It encodes CASRPDRAANTIYF. Full variable domain (outside the CDR3, taken from reference TRBV9 and TRBJ1-3): DSGVTQTPKHLITATGQRVTLRCSPRSGDLSVYWYQQSLDQGLQFLIQYYNGEERAKGNILERFSAQQFPDLHSELNLSSLELGDSALYFCASRPDRAANTIYFGEGSWLTVV.